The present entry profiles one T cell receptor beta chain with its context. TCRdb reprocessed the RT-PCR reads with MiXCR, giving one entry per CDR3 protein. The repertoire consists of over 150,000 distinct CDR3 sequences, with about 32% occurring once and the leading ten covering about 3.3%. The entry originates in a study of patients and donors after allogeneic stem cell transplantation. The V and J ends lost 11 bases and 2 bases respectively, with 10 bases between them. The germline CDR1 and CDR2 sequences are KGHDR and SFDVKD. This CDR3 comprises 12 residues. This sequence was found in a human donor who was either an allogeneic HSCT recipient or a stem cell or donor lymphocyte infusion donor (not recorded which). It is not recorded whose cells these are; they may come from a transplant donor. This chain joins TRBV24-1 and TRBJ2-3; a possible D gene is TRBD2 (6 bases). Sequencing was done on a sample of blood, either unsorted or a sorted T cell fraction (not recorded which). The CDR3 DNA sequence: TGTGCCATTGCGGGGAACACAGATACGCAGTATTTT. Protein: CAIAGNTDTQYF.